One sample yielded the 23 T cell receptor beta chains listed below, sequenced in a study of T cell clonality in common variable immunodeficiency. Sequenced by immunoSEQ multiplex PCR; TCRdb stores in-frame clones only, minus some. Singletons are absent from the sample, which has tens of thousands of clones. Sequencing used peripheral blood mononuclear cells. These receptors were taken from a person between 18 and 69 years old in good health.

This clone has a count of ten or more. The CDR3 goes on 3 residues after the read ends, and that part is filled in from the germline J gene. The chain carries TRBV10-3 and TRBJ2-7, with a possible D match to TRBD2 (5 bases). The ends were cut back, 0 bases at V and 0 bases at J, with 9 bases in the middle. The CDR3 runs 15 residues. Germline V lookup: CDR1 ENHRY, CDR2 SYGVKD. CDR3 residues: CAISESSGPSYEQYF. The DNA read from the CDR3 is TGTGCCATCAGTGAGTCAAGCGGCCCCTCCTACGAG.

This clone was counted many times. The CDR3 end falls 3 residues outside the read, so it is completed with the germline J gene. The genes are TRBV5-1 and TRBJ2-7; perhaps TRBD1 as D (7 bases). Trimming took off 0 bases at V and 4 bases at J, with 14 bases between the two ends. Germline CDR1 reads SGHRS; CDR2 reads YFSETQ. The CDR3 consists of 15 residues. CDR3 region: CASSLGSRGRYEQYF. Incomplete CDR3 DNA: TGCGCCAGCAGCTTGGGTTCCAGGGGGAGGTACGAG.

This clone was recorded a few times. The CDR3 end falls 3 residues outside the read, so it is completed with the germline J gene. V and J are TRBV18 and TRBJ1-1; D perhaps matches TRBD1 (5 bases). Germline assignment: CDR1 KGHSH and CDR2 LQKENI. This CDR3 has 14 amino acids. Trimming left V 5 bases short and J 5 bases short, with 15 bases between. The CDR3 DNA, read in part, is TGTGCCAGCTCAACCAAGGCTCCAGGGACTGAA. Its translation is CASSTKAPGTE. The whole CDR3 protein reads CASSTKAPGTEAFF.

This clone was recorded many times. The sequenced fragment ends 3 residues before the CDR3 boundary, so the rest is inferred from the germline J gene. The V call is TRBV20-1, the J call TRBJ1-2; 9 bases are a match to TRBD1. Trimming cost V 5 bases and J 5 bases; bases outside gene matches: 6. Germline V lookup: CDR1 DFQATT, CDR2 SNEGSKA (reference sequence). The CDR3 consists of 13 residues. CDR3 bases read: TGCAGTGCTGACAGGGGGACGTCTTATGGC. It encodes CSADRGTSYG. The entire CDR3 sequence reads CSADRGTSYGYTF.

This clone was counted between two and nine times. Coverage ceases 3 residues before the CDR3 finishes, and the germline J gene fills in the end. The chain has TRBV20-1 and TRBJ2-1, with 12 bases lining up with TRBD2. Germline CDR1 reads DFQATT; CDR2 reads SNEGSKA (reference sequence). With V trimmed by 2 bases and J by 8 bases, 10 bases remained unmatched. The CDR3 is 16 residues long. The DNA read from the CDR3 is TGCAGTGCTAGATCTGCTAGCGGGAGGGCCGGGTATGAG. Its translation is CSARSASGRAGYE. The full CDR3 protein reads CSARSASGRAGYEQFF.

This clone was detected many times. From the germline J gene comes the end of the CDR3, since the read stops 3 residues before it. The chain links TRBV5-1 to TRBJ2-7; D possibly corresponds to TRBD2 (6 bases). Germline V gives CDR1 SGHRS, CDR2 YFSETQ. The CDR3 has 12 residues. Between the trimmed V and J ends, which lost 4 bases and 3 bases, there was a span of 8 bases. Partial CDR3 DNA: TGCGCCAGCAGCGGGGGGAACTACGAG. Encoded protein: CASSGGNYE. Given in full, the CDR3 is CASSGGNYEQYF.

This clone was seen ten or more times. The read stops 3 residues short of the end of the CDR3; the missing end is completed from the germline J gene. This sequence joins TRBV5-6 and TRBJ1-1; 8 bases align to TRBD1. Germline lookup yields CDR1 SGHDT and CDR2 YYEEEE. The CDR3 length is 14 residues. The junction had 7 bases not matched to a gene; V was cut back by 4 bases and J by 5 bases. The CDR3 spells CASSPTGVDTEAFF. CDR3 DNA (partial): TGTGCCAGCAGCCCGACAGGGGTGGATACTGAA.

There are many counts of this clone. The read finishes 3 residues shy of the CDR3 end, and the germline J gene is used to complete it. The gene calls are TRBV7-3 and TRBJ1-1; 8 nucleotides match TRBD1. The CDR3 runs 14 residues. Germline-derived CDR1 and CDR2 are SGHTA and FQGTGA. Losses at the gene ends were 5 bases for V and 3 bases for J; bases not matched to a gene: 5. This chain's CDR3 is CASSQRQGHTEAFF. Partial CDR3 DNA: TGTGCCAGCAGCCAACGACAGGGGCACACTGAA.

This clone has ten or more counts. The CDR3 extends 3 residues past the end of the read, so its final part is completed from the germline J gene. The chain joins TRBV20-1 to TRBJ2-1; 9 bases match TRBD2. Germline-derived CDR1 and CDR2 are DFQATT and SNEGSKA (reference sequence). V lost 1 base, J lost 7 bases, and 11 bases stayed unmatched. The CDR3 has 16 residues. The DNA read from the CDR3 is TGCAGTGCTAGAGTCCCTAGCGGGGCCCAGGTGAATGAG. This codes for CSARVPSGAQVNE. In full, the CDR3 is CSARVPSGAQVNEQFF.

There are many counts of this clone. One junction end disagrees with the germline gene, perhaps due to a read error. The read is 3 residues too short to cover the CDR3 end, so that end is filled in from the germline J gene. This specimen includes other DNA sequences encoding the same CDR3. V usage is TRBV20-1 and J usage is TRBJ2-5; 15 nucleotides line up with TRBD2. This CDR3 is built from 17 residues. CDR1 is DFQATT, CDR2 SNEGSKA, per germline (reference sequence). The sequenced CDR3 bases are TGTAGTGCTAGAGATAGGACTAGCGGGAGGGCCCGGGAGACC. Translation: CSARDRTSGRARET. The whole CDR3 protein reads CSARDRTSGRARETQYF.

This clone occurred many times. This CDR3 reads CASSLTVDNQPQHF. The covered CDR3 bases are TGTGCCAGCAGCCTCACAGTGGACAATCAGCCC. The V and J genes are TRBV28 and TRBJ1-5; D remains unclear. From the germline J gene comes the end of the CDR3, since the read stops 3 residues before it. Trimming removed 6 bases from V and 3 bases from J, with 12 bases in between. There are 14 residues in the CDR3. Germline-derived CDR1 and CDR2 are MDHEN and SYDVKM. The full variable domain, rest sourced from reference TRBV28 and TRBJ1-5, is DVKVTQSSRYLVKRTGEKVFLECVQDMDHENMFWYRQDPGLGLRLIYFSYDVKMKEKGDIPEGYSVSREKKERFSLILESASTNQTSMYLCASSLTVDNQPQHFGDGTRLSIL.

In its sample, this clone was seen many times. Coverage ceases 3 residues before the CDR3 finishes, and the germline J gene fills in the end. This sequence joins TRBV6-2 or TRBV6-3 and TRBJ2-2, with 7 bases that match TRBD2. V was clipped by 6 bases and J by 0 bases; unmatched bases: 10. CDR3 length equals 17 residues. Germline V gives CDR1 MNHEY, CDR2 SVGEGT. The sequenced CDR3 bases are TGTGCCAGCAGCCCCACCCTAGCGGCCGCGAACACCGGGGAG. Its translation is CASSPTLAAANTGE. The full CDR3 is CASSPTLAAANTGELFF.

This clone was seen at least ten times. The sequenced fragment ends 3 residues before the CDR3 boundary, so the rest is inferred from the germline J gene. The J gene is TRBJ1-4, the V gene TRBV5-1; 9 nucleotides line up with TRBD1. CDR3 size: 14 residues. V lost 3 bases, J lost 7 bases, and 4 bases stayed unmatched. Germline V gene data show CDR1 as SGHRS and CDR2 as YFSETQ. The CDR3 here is CASSSTGGAEKLFF. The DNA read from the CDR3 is TGCGCCAGCAGCTCGACAGGGGGGGCTGAAAAA.

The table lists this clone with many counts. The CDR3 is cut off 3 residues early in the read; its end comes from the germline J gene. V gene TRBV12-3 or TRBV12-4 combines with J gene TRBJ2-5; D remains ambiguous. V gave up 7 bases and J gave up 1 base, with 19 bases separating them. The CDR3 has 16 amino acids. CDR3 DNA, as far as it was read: TGTGCCAGCACTGCTCGACATCCCCCCATCCAAGAGACC. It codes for CASTARHPPIQET. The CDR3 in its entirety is CASTARHPPIQETQYF.

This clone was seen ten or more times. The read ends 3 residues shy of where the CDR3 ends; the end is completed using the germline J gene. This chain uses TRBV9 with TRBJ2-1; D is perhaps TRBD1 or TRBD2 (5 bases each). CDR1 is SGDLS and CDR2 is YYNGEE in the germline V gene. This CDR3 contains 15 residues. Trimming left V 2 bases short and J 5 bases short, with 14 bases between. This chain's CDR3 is CASSVPARGDNEQFF. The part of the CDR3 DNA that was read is TGTGCCAGCAGCGTTCCCGCTAGAGGGGACAATGAG.

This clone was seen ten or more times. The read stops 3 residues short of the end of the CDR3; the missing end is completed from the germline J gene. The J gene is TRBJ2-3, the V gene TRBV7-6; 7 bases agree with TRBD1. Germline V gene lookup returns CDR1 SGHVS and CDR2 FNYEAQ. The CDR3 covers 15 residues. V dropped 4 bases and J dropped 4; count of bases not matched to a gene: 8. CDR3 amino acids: CASSYTGTDPDTQYF. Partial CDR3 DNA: TGTGCCAGCAGCTACACCGGGACAGATCCAGATACG.

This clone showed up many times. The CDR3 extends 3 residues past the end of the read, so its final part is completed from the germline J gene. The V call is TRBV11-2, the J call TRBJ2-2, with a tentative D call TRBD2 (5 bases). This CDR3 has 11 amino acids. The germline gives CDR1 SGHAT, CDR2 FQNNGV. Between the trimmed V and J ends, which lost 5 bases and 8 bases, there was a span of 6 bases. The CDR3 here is CASSRGGELFF. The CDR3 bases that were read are TGTGCCAGCAGCCGGGGAGGGGAG.

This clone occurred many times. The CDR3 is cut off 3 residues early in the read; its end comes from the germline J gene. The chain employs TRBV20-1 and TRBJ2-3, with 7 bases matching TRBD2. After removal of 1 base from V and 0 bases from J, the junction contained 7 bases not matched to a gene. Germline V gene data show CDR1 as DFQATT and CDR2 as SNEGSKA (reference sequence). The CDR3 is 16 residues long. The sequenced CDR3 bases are TGCAGTGCTAGAGGACCTAGCGGAACTAGCACAGATACG. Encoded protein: CSARGPSGTSTDT. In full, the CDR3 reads CSARGPSGTSTDTQYF.

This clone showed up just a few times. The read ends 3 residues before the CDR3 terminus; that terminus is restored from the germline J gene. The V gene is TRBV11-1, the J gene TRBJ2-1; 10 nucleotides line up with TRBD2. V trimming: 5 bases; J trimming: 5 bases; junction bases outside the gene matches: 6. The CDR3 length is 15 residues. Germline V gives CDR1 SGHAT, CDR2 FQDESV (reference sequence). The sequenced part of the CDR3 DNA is TGTGCCAGCAGCACACTAGCGGGGAGTGACAATGAG. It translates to CASSTLAGSDNE. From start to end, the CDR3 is CASSTLAGSDNEQFF.

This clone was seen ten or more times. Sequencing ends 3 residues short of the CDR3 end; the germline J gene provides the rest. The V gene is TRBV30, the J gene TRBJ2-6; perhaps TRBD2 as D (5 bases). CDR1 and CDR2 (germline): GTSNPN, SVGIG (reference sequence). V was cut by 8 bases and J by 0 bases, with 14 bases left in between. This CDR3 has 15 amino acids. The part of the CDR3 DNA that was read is TGTGCCCTTTCGACTATATCCTCTGGGGCCAACGTC. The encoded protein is CALSTISSGANV. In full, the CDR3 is CALSTISSGANVLTF.

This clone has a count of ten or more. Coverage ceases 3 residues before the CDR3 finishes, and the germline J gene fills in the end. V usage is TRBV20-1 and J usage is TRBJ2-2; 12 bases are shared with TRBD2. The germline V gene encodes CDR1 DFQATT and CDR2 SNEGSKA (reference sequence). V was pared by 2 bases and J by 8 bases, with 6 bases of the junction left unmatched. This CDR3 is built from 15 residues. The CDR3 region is CSARPPSGRGGELFF. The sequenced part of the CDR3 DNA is TGCAGTGCTAGACCCCCTAGCGGGAGGGGGGGGGAG.

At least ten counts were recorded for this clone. The sequenced CDR3 bases are TGCGCCAGCAGCTACAACAGGGCCCGCACTGAA. Translating gives CASSYNRARTE. The entire CDR3 reads CASSYNRARTEAFF. V usage is TRBV5-1 and J usage is TRBJ1-1; tentative D call: TRBD1 (6 bases). From the germline J gene comes the end of the CDR3, since the read stops 3 residues before it. The CDR3 consists of 14 residues. Germline V gene sequence: CDR1 SGHRS, CDR2 YFSETQ. Trimming took off 3 bases at V and 4 bases at J, with 13 bases between the two ends.

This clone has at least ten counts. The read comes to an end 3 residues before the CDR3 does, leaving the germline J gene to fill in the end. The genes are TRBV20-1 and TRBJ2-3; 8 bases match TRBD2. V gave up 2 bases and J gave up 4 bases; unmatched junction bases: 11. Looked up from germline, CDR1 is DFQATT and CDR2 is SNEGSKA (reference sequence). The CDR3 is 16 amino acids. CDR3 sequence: CSARRTGGEAADTQYF. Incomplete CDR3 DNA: TGCAGTGCTAGAAGGACGGGAGGGGAGGCGGCAGATACG.